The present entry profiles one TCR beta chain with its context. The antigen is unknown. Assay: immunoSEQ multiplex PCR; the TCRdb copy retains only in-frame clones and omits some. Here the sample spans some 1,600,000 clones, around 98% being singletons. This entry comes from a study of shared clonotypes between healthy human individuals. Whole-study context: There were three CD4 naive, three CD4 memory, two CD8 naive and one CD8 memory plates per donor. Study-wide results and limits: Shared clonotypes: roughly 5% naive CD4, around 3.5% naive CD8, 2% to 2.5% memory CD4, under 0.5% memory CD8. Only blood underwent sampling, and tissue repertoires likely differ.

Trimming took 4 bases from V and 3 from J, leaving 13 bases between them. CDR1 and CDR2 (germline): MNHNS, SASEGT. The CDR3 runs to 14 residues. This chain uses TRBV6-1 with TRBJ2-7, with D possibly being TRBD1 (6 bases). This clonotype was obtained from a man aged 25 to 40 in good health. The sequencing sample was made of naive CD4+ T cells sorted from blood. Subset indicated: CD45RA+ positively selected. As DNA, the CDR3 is TGTGCCAGCAGTGTACAGGGTGGTCGCTACGAGCAGTACTTC. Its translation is CASSVQGGRYEQYF.